These 7 T cell receptor beta chains share one sample of origin, sequenced in a study of T cell repertoires in cytomegalovirus infection. TCRdb passed the reads through MiXCR, listing each CDR3 protein once. This sample yields roughly 320,000 distinct CDR3 sequences, of which more than 8% are seen a single time; around 4% belongs to the top ten. The sample was PBMCs. These receptors came from a human donor in good health (CMV status not recorded). Some clones in this sample may be carry-over from other donors' samples.

This clonotype was picked up many times. The rearrangement uses TRBV5-1 and TRBJ1-2; D is unclear. Germline CDR1 and CDR2: SGHRS and YFSETQ. This CDR3 is 13 amino acids long. The V end lost 4 bases, the J end lost 8 bases, and 15 bases lay between the germline ends. Here the CDR3 reads CASSSSIFGGYTF. The CDR3 nucleotides are TGCGCCAGCAGCAGCTCTATCTTCGGGGGCTACACCTTC.

The sample holds many counts of this clonotype. The chain uses TRBV12-3 or TRBV12-4 and TRBJ2-1; 9 nucleotides agree with TRBD1. CDR3 size: 18 residues. With V trimmed by 6 bases and J by 6 bases, 18 bases remained unmatched. The CDR3 coding sequence is TGTGCCAGCAGGACGGACAGGGGCGCCCCTGGGGGTATCAATGAGCAGTTCTTC. Translating it yields CASRTDRGAPGGINEQFF.

The chain uses TRBV24-1 and TRBJ2-3, with a possible D match to TRBD1 (5 bases). V was cut by 4 bases and J by 2 bases, with 15 bases left in between. This CDR3 has 16 amino acids. Germline lookup yields CDR1 KGHDR and CDR2 SFDVKD. The CDR3 region is CATSDPSREFTDTQYF. The CDR3 DNA reads as TGTGCCACCAGTGACCCGTCCAGGGAATTCACAGATACGCAGTATTTT.

The genes are TRBV7-9 and TRBJ1-1; 8 positions match TRBD1. The V gene's germline CDR1 is SEHNR and CDR2 FQNEAQ (reference sequence). The CDR3 is 13 residues long. After removal of 5 bases from V and 8 bases from J, the junction contained 7 bases not matched to a gene. CDR3 nucleotides: TGTGCCAGCAGCCCGCGACAGGGGAAAGAAGCTTTCTTT. Translation gives CASSPRQGKEAFF.

Many counts were recorded for this clonotype. The chain employs TRBV7-2 and TRBJ2-5; the D gene is possibly TRBD2 (6 bases). V dropped 5 bases and J dropped 1 base, with 11 bases sitting between them. CDR1 and CDR2 from the germline V gene are SGHTA and FQGNSA. The CDR3 is 14 amino acids. CDR3 bases: TGTGCCAGCAGCCCAAGCGGGTTCCAAGAGACCCAGTACTTC. Translating it yields CASSPSGFQETQYF.

This clonotype was seen ten or more times. This sequence joins TRBV28 and TRBJ2-3; D is perhaps TRBD1 or TRBD2 (5 bases each). This CDR3 spans 15 amino acids. The ends were cut back, 7 bases at V and 2 bases at J, with 16 bases in the middle. The germline V gene has CDR1 MDHEN and CDR2 SYDVKM. The chain's CDR3 is CASTTGTDFTDTQYF. DNA of the CDR3: TGTGCCAGCACTACCGGGACGGATTTCACAGATACGCAGTATTTT. Drawing the rest from reference TRBV28 and TRBJ2-3, the complete variable domain is DVKVTQSSRYLVKRTGEKVFLECVQDMDHENMFWYRQDPGLGLRLIYFSYDVKMKEKGDIPEGYSVSREKKERFSLILESASTNQTSMYLCASTTGTDFTDTQYFGPGTRLTVL.

This clonotype was seen ten or more times. The chain has TRBV25-1 and TRBJ2-6; D unresolved. This CDR3 comprises 15 residues. The V end lost 0 bases, the J end lost 1 base, and 4 bases lay between the germline ends. The germline gives CDR1 MGHDK, CDR2 SYGVNS. CDR3 in amino acids: CASSEYGSGANVLTF. In DNA form, the CDR3 reads TGTGCCAGCAGTGAATATGGGTCTGGGGCCAACGTCCTGACTTTC.